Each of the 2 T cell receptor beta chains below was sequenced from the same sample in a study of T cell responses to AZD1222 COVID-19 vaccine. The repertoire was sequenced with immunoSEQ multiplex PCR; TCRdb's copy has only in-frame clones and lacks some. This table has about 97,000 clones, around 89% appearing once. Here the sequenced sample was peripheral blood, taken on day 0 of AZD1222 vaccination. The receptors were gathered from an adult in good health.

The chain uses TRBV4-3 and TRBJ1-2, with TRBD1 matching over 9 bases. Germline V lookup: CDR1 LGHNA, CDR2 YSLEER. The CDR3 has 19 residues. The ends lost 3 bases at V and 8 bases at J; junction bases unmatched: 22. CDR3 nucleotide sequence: TGCGCCAGCAGCCAGTCCGGGACAGGGAACCACCTCTATCGGTTAGGCTACACCTTC. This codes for CASSQSGTGNHLYRLGYTF.

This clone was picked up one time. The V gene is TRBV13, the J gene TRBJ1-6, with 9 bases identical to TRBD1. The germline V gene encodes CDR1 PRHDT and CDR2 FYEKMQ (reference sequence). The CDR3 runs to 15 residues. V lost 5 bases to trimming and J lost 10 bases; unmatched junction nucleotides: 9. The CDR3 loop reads CASSPRDRVDSPLHF. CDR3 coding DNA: TGTGCCAGCAGCCCCCGGGACAGGGTGGACTCACCCCTCCACTTT.